Presented here are 27 T cell receptor beta chains from one specimen sequenced in a study of neurological immune-mediated disorders. TCRdb processed the 5' RACE reads anew with MiXCR; each CDR3 protein has one entry. Among over 50,000 distinct CDR3 sequences, about 5% were seen once, and the ten largest hold roughly 6%. Source material: PBMCs. The receptors here all came from a human donor with multiple sclerosis. The donor label of this sample is uncertain.

This clonotype has a count of ten or more. This chain links TRBV11-2 with TRBJ1-4; weak D call: TRBD1 (6 bases). The CDR3 loop spans 15 amino acids. V lost 3 bases and J 4 bases, leaving 12 bases between the germline ends. Germline CDR1 and CDR2: SGHAT and FQNNGV. The CDR3 is CASSLFQGFNEKLFF. In DNA, the CDR3 is TGTGCCAGCAGCTTGTTCCAGGGGTTTAATGAAAAACTGTTTTTT.

This clonotype was counted many times. The chain carries TRBV12-3 or TRBV12-4 and TRBJ1-5; D unclear. The V and J ends lost 3 bases and 3 bases respectively, with 6 bases between them. The CDR3 covers 13 residues. The chain's CDR3 is CASSLGYNQPQHF. The CDR3 DNA is TGTGCCAGCAGTTTGGGTTACAATCAGCCCCAGCATTTT.

This clonotype occurred many times. J is TRBJ2-6 and V is TRBV7-8; D perhaps matches TRBD1 (6 bases). The CDR3 spans 16 residues. The germline gives CDR1 SGHVS, CDR2 FQNEAQ. Trimming left V 5 bases short and J 0 bases short, with 11 bases between. The CDR3 sequence: CASSPWTVSGANVLTF. The CDR3 nucleotides read TGTGCCAGCAGCCCATGGACAGTCTCTGGGGCCAACGTCCTGACTTTC.

This clonotype was seen at least ten times. V and J are TRBV24-1 and TRBJ2-5, with TRBD2 matching over 10 bases. The J segment lost 2 bases and the V segment lost 4 bases, leaving 6 bases of the junction unmatched. The CDR3 is made up of 16 amino acids. The germline V gene has CDR1 KGHDR and CDR2 SFDVKD. CDR3 residues: CATSDSKAGGQETQYF. The CDR3 nucleotides read TGTGCCACCAGTGACTCAAAAGCGGGGGGGCAAGAGACCCAGTACTTC.

This clonotype appeared many times. V usage is TRBV4-1 and J usage is TRBJ1-4, with D maybe TRBD1 (6 bases). The CDR3 consists of 13 residues. CDR1 and CDR2 (germline): MGHRA, YSYEKL. V gave up 4 bases and J gave up 6 bases, with 9 bases separating them. The CDR3 bases are TGCGCCAGCAGCCTCTACAGGGATGAAAAACTGTTTTTT. This codes for CASSLYRDEKLFF.

The CDR3 sequence is CASSFPFKIMNTEAFF. CDR3 coding DNA: TGTGCCAGCAGTTTCCCCTTTAAGATCATGAACACTGAAGCTTTCTTT. This chain uses TRBV12-3 or TRBV12-4 with TRBJ1-1, with D uncertain. The ends were cut back, 3 bases at V and 0 bases at J, with 14 bases in the middle. This CDR3 comprises 16 residues.

This clonotype was seen repeatedly, ten times or more. The chain is built from TRBV20-1 and TRBJ1-2; no clear D. Trimming removed 4 bases at V and 8 bases at J, with 14 bases between. The length of the CDR3 is 12 residues. Germline loops: CDR1 DFQATT, CDR2 SNEGSKA (reference sequence). The CDR3 DNA reads TGCAGTGCTACCCTCGGTCTGGTAGGCTACACCTTC. This sequence encodes CSATLGLVGYTF.

Ten or more counts support this clonotype. The V gene is TRBV10-2, the J gene TRBJ2-6; no reliable D call. V lost 6 bases to trimming and J lost 4 bases, with 10 bases between them. Per germline, CDR1 WSHSY and CDR2 SAAADI. This CDR3 has 14 residues. This chain's CDR3 is CASSGRWGANVLTF. The CDR3 coding sequence is TGCGCCAGCAGCGGACGATGGGGGGCCAACGTCCTGACTTTC.

This clonotype was detected many times. V is TRBV20-1 and J is TRBJ1-2; no clear D. Germline CDR1 DFQATT, CDR2 SNEGSKA (reference sequence). V lost 0 bases and J 5 bases, leaving 13 bases between the germline ends. The CDR3 sequence is 14 residues long. The DNA of the CDR3 is TGCAGTGCTAGAGAGGTGACGGACCTTTATGGCTACACCTTC. It encodes CSAREVTDLYGYTF.

This clonotype came up many times. The J gene is TRBJ1-1, the V gene TRBV12-3 or TRBV12-4; the D is unclear. V lost 8 bases and J 7 bases, leaving 14 bases between the germline ends. There are 12 residues in the CDR3. DNA of the CDR3: TGTGCCAGCGGGTGGGGAGACGATGAAGCTTTCTTT. It translates to CASGWGDDEAFF.

This clonotype was recorded many times. The chain combines TRBV5-1 with TRBJ2-1, with 9 bases fitting TRBD2. CDR3 length: 15 residues. Germline values: CDR1 SGHRS, CDR2 YFSETQ. V shed 4 bases, J shed 2 bases, and the junction held 4 bases outside the gene matches. This CDR3 reads CASSSSGGTYNEQFF. The CDR3 DNA reads TGCGCCAGCAGCAGTAGCGGGGGCACCTACAATGAGCAGTTCTTC.

This clonotype was detected ten times or more. V and J are TRBV25-1 and TRBJ1-1; unclear D gene. The germline V gene encodes CDR1 MGHDK and CDR2 SYGVNS. Trimming shortened V by 1 base and J by 1 base, and 10 bases separated the two germline ends. This CDR3 is built from 15 residues. The CDR3 DNA is TGTGCCAGCAGTGAATCCGGACGGAAGAACACTGAAGCTTTCTTT. Translating gives CASSESGRKNTEAFF.

This clonotype was found many times. The chain recombines TRBV9 with TRBJ2-2; D not resolved. There are 15 residues in the CDR3. Germline values: CDR1 SGDLS, CDR2 YYNGEE. Trimming stripped 0 bases from V and 3 bases from J, with 9 bases between. CDR3 sequence reads: CASSVDHTHTGELFF. CDR3 in DNA: TGTGCCAGCAGCGTAGACCATACCCACACCGGGGAGCTGTTTTTT.

In this sample, this clonotype turned up many times. The chain employs TRBV20-1 and TRBJ1-1; 7 positions match TRBD1. CDR1 DFQATT and CDR2 SNEGSKA come from the germline V gene (reference sequence). V lost 2 bases, J lost 5 bases, and 8 bases stayed unmatched. This CDR3 spans 14 amino acids. CDR3 DNA: TGCAGTGCTAGACCGGCAGGGGGGAGAACTGAAGCTTTCTTT. It codes for CSARPAGGRTEAFF.

This clonotype showed up many times. J is TRBJ2-1 and V is TRBV5-1; D not certain. There are 15 residues in the CDR3. CDR1 and CDR2 (germline): SGHRS, YFSETQ. Trimming removed 3 bases at V and 9 bases at J, with 19 bases between. The CDR3 nucleotides are TGCGCCAGCAGCTCCTCCCTTCCCAGCTACGGTGAGCAGTTCTTC. Amino acid sequence: CASSSSLPSYGEQFF.

This clonotype has at least ten counts. The gene calls are TRBV5-1 and TRBJ2-7; the match to TRBD2 covers 8 bases. The CDR3 length is 12 residues. The J segment lost 0 bases and the V segment lost 7 bases, leaving 0 bases of the junction unmatched. Germline values: CDR1 SGHRS, CDR2 YFSETQ. The CDR3 spells CASAGGSYEQYF. In nucleotides, the CDR3 is TGCGCCAGCGCGGGGGGCTCCTACGAGCAGTACTTC. Full variable domain (remainder filled in from reference TRBV5-1 and TRBJ2-7): KAGVTQTPRYLIKTRGQQVTLSCSPISGHRSVSWYQQTPGQGLQFLFEYFSETQRNKGNFPGRFSGRQFSNSRSEMNVSTLELGDSALYLCASAGGSYEQYFGPGTRLTVT.

In its sample, this clonotype was seen many times. V and J are TRBV4-1 and TRBJ2-2; D not resolved. Germline V CDR1 and CDR2: MGHRA, YSYEKL. CDR3 length equals 17 residues. The V gene lost 1 base and the J gene lost 4 bases, with 16 bases spanning the gap. The CDR3 DNA is TGCGCCAGCAGCCAAGCGGATCTAGGGTTCGTCACCGGGGAGCTGTTTTTT. It translates to CASSQADLGFVTGELFF.

This clonotype appeared many times. The V gene is TRBV7-9, the J gene TRBJ1-6; TRBD1 might be the D (5 bases). V gave up 3 bases and J gave up 10 bases, with 13 bases separating them. Germline V gene lookup returns CDR1 SEHNR and CDR2 FQNEAQ (reference sequence). The CDR3 has 14 amino acids. CDR3 protein: CASSFGGLRSPLHF. CDR3 in DNA: TGTGCCAGCAGCTTCGGGGGTTTGAGGTCACCCCTCCACTTT.

This clonotype appeared many times. This chain links TRBV2 with TRBJ2-1; D not resolved. Germline V gene lookup returns CDR1 SNHLY and CDR2 FYNNEI. The CDR3 has 12 residues. V was pared by 5 bases and J by 4 bases, with 6 bases between. CDR3 region: CASSTNYNEQFF. The CDR3 DNA is TGTGCCAGCAGTACCAATTACAATGAGCAGTTCTTC.

Many counts were recorded for this clonotype. This sequence joins TRBV20-1 and TRBJ1-2; weak D call: TRBD1 (6 bases). V gave up 6 bases and J gave up 5 bases, with 25 bases separating them. This CDR3 region has 16 residues. Germline CDR1 DFQATT, CDR2 SNEGSKA (reference sequence). The CDR3 sequence: CSAWSVDSRGGYGYTF. CDR3 nucleotides: TGCAGTGCATGGTCGGTAGACAGCAGGGGAGGGTATGGCTACACCTTC.

This clonotype was seen repeatedly, ten times or more. The chain links TRBV5-8 to TRBJ1-1; no clear D. Per the germline V gene, CDR1 is SGHTS and CDR2 is YDEGEE. Trimming pared 4 bases from V and 5 bases from J, leaving 9 bases between. The CDR3 totals 12 residues. This chain's CDR3 is CASSLLGTEAFF. CDR3 nucleotides: TGTGCCAGCAGCCTGCTGGGGACTGAAGCTTTCTTT.

This clonotype was counted ten times or more. The chain combines TRBV5-1 with TRBJ2-2; D gene uncertain. The length of the CDR3 is 16 residues. From germline, CDR1 is SGHRS and CDR2 YFSETQ. The ends were cut back, 1 base at V and 0 bases at J, with 10 bases in the middle. The CDR3 sequence is CASSLSGTANTGELFF. Written as DNA, the CDR3 is TGCGCCAGCAGCTTGTCAGGCACGGCGAACACCGGGGAGCTGTTTTTT. The variable domain in full, with the rest retrieved from reference TRBV5-1 and TRBJ2-2, is KAGVTQTPRYLIKTRGQQVTLSCSPISGHRSVSWYQQTPGQGLQFLFEYFSETQRNKGNFPGRFSGRQFSNSRSEMNVSTLELGDSALYLCASSLSGTANTGELFFGEGSRLTVL.

In its sample, this clonotype was seen many times. The CDR3 DNA follows: TGCAGTGCTAGAGATCCCCTCGCTGGGGGAACTGAAGCTTTCTTT. Its protein product is CSARDPLAGGTEAFF. The chain joins TRBV20-1 to TRBJ1-1, with a possible D match to TRBD1 (5 bases). V lost 0 bases to trimming and J lost 5 bases, with 16 bases between them. Germline V gene data show CDR1 as DFQATT and CDR2 as SNEGSKA (reference sequence). The CDR3 loop spans 15 amino acids.

Ten or more counts support this clonotype. This chain joins TRBV7-6 and TRBJ2-2; TRBD1 matches 12 bases. Germline V gives CDR1 SGHVS, CDR2 FNYEAQ. The length of the CDR3 is 17 residues. The V and J ends lost 5 bases and 8 bases, in that order; junction bases with no gene match: 12. CDR3 nucleotides: TGTGCCAGCAGCCACCTACCGGGACAGGGGGCTGGGGGGGAGCTGTTTTTT. It translates to CASSHLPGQGAGGELFF. Full variable domain (remainder filled in from reference TRBV7-6 and TRBJ2-2): GAGVSQSPRYKVTKRGQDVALRCDPISGHVSLYWYRQALGQGPEFLTYFNYEAQQDKSGLPNDRFSAERPEGSISTLTIQRTEQRDSAMYRCASSHLPGQGAGGELFFGEGSRLTVL.

This clonotype was detected ten times or more. This sequence joins TRBV20-1 and TRBJ2-3; D perhaps matches TRBD2 (7 bases). This CDR3 has 14 residues. The ends were cut back, 0 bases at V and 5 bases at J, with 12 bases in the middle. CDR1 DFQATT and CDR2 SNEGSKA come from the germline V gene (reference sequence). CDR3 coding DNA: TGCAGTGCTAGAGATCCGGGGGGCGAAGATACGCAGTATTTT. Protein sequence: CSARDPGGEDTQYF.

This clonotype occurred many times. This chain uses TRBV20-1 with TRBJ2-7, with D possibly being TRBD1 (5 bases). The germline CDR1 and CDR2 sequences are DFQATT and SNEGSKA (reference sequence). The ends were cut back, 6 bases at V and 3 bases at J, with 15 bases in the middle. The CDR3 sequence is 13 residues long. CDR3 loop: CSATPTGVYEQYF. CDR3 nucleotide sequence: TGCAGTGCCACCCCCACAGGTGTCTACGAGCAGTACTTC.

The table lists this clonotype with many counts. This sequence joins TRBV20-1 and TRBJ1-1, with D tentatively TRBD1 (5 bases). This CDR3 has 14 amino acids. The germline CDR1 and CDR2 sequences are DFQATT and SNEGSKA (reference sequence). V lost 6 bases, J lost 1 base, and 15 bases lay in between. The CDR3 DNA sequence: TGCAGTGCCCAGGGACCGTGGGGGAACACTGAAGCTTTCTTT. Amino acid sequence: CSAQGPWGNTEAFF.